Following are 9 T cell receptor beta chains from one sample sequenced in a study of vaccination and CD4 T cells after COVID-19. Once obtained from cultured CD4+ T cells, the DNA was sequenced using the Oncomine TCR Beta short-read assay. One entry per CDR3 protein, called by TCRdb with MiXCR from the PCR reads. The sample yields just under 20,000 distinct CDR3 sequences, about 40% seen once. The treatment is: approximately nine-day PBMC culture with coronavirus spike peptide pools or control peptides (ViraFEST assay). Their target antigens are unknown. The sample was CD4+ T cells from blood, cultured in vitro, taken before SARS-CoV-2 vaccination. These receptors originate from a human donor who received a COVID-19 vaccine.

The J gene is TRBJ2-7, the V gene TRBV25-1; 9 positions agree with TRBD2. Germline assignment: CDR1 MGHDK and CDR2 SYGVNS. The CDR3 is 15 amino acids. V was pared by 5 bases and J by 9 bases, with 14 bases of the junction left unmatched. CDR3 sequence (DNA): TGTGCCAGCAGTTTGCGGGCTAGCGGGAACTCTGGGCAGTACTTC. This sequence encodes CASSLRASGNSGQYF.

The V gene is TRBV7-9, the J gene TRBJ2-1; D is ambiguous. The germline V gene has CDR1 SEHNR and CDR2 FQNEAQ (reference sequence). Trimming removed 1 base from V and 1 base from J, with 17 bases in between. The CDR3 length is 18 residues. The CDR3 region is CASSLEGRWSSSYNEQFF. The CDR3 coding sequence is TGTGCCAGCAGCTTAGAGGGTCGATGGTCGAGTTCCTACAATGAGCAGTTCTTC.

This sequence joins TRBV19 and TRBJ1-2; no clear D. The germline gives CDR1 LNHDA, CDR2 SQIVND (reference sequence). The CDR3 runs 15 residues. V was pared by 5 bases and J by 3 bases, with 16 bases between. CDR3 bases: TGTGCCAGTAGTCCGGGCTCCGGTGCTCACTATGGCTACACCTTC. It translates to CASSPGSGAHYGYTF.

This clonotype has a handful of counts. The CDR3 nucleotides read TGTGCCAGCAGTGCGGAATTCCAAGATCAGACCCAGTACTTC. Protein product: CASSAEFQDQTQYF. This chain uses TRBV2 with TRBJ2-5; D unresolved. Germline V gene sequence: CDR1 SNHLY, CDR2 FYNNEI. Trimming shortened V by 4 bases and J by 6 bases, and 15 bases separated the two germline ends. The CDR3 has 14 residues.

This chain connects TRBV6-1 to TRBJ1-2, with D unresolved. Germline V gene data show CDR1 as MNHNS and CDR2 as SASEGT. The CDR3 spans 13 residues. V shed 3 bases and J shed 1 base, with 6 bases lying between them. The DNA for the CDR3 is TGTGCCAGCAGTGACAGGTATAACTATGGCTACACCTTC. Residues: CASSDRYNYGYTF.

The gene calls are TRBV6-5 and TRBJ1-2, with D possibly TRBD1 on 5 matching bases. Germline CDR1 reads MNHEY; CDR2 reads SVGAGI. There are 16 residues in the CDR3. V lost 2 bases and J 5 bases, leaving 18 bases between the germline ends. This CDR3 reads CASSYEAGLRTYGYTF. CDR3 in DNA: TGTGCCAGCAGTTACGAGGCAGGCCTTAGGACATATGGCTACACCTTC.

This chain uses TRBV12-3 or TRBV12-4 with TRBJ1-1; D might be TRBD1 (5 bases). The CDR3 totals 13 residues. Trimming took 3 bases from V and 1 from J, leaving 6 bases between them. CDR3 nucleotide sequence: TGTGCCAGCAGTTTCCAGGGGAACACTGAAGCTTTCTTT. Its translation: CASSFQGNTEAFF.

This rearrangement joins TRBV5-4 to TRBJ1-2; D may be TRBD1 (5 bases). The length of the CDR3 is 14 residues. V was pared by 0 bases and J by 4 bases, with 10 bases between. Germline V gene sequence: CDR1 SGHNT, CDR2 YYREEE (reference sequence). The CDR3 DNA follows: TGTGCCAGCAGCTTGGCCGGCAGGGTCTATGGCTACACCTTC. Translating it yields CASSLAGRVYGYTF.

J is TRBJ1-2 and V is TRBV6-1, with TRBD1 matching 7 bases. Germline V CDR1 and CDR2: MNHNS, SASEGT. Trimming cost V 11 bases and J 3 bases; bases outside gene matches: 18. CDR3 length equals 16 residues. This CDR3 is CAGLGGGASVYYGYTF. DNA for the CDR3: TGTGCCGGCCTTGGAGGGGGCGCTTCGGTTTACTATGGCTACACCTTC.